Listed here are 19 T cell receptor beta chains from one sample, sequenced in a study of neurological immune-mediated disorders. TCRdb itself ran the 5' RACE reads through MiXCR, one entry per CDR3 protein. The table includes about 24,000 distinct CDR3 sequences, under 8.5% detected once. The sample consisted of PBMCs. The receptors derive from a woman between 40 and 55 years old in good health.

The chain's CDR3 is CASSGGQAEQYF. CDR3 coding DNA: TGTGCCAGCAGTGGCGGACAGGCCGAGCAGTACTTC. V usage is TRBV6-1 and J usage is TRBJ2-7, with TRBD1 identical over 7 bases. This CDR3 is 12 amino acids long. The trim removed 4 bases at V and 6 bases at J, leaving 3 bases unmatched. Germline V CDR1 and CDR2: MNHNS, SASEGT.

This clonotype occurred many times. The genes are TRBV5-1 and TRBJ1-6, with TRBD1 identical over 9 bases. Losses at the gene ends were 2 bases for V and 7 bases for J; bases not matched to a gene: 7. The germline V gene encodes CDR1 SGHRS and CDR2 YFSETQ. The CDR3 length is 16 residues. The CDR3 DNA follows: TGCGCCAGCAGCTTAGCCCCGGGACAGGGAAATTCACCCCTCCACTTT. Translated, it gives CASSLAPGQGNSPLHF. Using reference TRBV5-1 and TRBJ1-6 for the parts outside the CDR3, the full variable domain is KAGVTQTPRYLIKTRGQQVTLSCSPISGHRSVSWYQQTPGQGLQFLFEYFSETQRNKGNFPGRFSGRQFSNSRSEMNVSTLELGDSALYLCASSLAPGQGNSPLHFGNGTRLTVT.

This clonotype has at least ten counts. The CDR3 sequence is CASSEGQGVAYEQYF. DNA for the CDR3: TGCGCCAGCAGTGAAGGACAGGGGGTCGCCTACGAGCAGTACTTC. This chain uses TRBV5-1 with TRBJ2-7; 10 bases map to TRBD1. V dropped 5 bases and J dropped 2; count of bases not matched to a gene: 7. CDR1 is SGHRS and CDR2 is YFSETQ in the germline V gene. This CDR3 has 15 amino acids.

This clonotype was detected many times. V gene TRBV9 combines with J gene TRBJ1-1, with D perhaps TRBD1 (6 bases). CDR1 SGDLS and CDR2 YYNGEE come from the germline V gene. Trimming shortened V by 3 bases and J by 1 base, and 13 bases separated the two germline ends. The CDR3 contains 15 residues. The CDR3 DNA reads as TGTGCCAGCAGCGCTACCGACAGGTCGAACACTGAAGCTTTCTTT. Translated: CASSATDRSNTEAFF. Full variable domain (rest looked up from reference TRBV9 and TRBJ1-1): DSGVTQTPKHLITATGQRVTLRCSPRSGDLSVYWYQQSLDQGLQFLIQYYNGEERAKGNILERFSAQQFPDLHSELNLSSLELGDSALYFCASSATDRSNTEAFFGQGTRLTVV.

This clonotype was seen at least ten times. J is TRBJ1-3 and V is TRBV20-1; TRBD1 aligns across 7 bases. The CDR3 has 16 residues. CDR1 DFQATT and CDR2 SNEGSKA come from the germline V gene (reference sequence). V trimming: 1 base; J trimming: 3 bases; junction bases outside the gene matches: 9. The CDR3 here is CSARGDDRDGGNTIYF. CDR3 bases: TGCAGTGCTAGAGGGGACGACAGGGATGGTGGAAACACCATATATTTT.

This clonotype was recorded at least ten times. The chain uses TRBV20-1 and TRBJ2-3; the D is unclear. The ends were cut back, 6 bases at V and 2 bases at J, with 12 bases in the middle. Germline lookup yields CDR1 DFQATT and CDR2 SNEGSKA (reference sequence). This CDR3 has 13 amino acids. CDR3 nucleotide sequence: TGCAGTGCGCCCCTCTTCCCCACAGATACGCAGTATTTT. Translating gives CSAPLFPTDTQYF.

This clonotype has at least ten counts. This rearrangement joins TRBV29-1 to TRBJ1-2; TRBD1 matches 12 bases. The germline CDR1 and CDR2 sequences are SQVTM and ANQGSEA. The CDR3 runs to 14 residues. V trimming: 7 bases; J trimming: 6 bases; junction bases outside the gene matches: 9. CDR3 protein: CSGGTGGISDGYTF. The CDR3 coding sequence is TGCAGCGGGGGGACAGGGGGCATTTCGGATGGCTACACCTTC.

This clonotype has ten or more counts. The chain uses TRBV28 and TRBJ2-3, with 9 bases aligning to TRBD2. With V trimmed by 10 bases and J by 4 bases, 15 bases remained unmatched. Per the germline V gene, CDR1 is MDHEN and CDR2 is SYDVKM. The CDR3 spans 16 residues. The CDR3 nucleotides read TGTGCCACCCTCCGTGGGGCGGGAGGGCCTTCAGATACGCAGTATTTT. Translated: CATLRGAGGPSDTQYF.

This clonotype was seen ten or more times. The V call is TRBV20-1, the J call TRBJ2-3, with a possible D match to TRBD1 (6 bases). The CDR3 totals 14 residues. Trimming removed 3 bases at V and 1 base at J, with 11 bases between. Germline V lookup: CDR1 DFQATT, CDR2 SNEGSKA (reference sequence). CDR3 nucleotides: TGCAGTGCTAGCAGCAGGGGAGGCACAGATACGCAGTATTTT. This encodes CSASSRGGTDTQYF.

This clonotype occurred many times. This chain uses TRBV29-1 with TRBJ2-7; D is unclear. The germline V gene has CDR1 SQVTM and CDR2 ANQGSEA. This CDR3 has 11 residues. V was shortened by 6 bases and J by 4 bases, with 10 bases between the two germline ends. The CDR3 here is CSVGDWYEQYF. CDR3 DNA: TGCAGCGTAGGAGACTGGTACGAGCAGTACTTC.

This clonotype was seen a handful of times. This chain uses TRBV2 with TRBJ2-5; 14 nucleotides line up with TRBD2. CDR1 and CDR2 from the germline V gene are SNHLY and FYNNEI. The CDR3 has 16 amino acids. J was trimmed by 7 bases and V by 2 bases; bases with no gene match: 6. CDR3 sequence (DNA): TGTGCCAGCAGTGAATCGACTAGCGGGAGGGCCGGGACCCAGTACTTC. This encodes CASSESTSGRAGTQYF.

This clonotype was found many times. The chain links TRBV29-1 to TRBJ2-5; 10 bases line up with TRBD2. The CDR3 runs to 12 residues. The germline gives CDR1 SQVTM, CDR2 ANQGSEA. J was trimmed by 4 bases and V by 5 bases; bases with no gene match: 1. CDR3 nucleotide sequence: TGCAGCGTTTTAGCGGGAGGAGAGACCCAGTACTTC. Its protein is CSVLAGGETQYF.

This clonotype was detected many times. The chain carries TRBV5-1 and TRBJ1-1; D not certain. Germline V gene sequence: CDR1 SGHRS, CDR2 YFSETQ. Deletions cut 4 bases from V and 0 bases from J, with 7 bases between. CDR3 length: 13 amino acids. The CDR3 region is CASSITLNTEAFF. In DNA form, the CDR3 reads TGCGCCAGCAGCATTACCCTGAACACTGAAGCTTTCTTT.

V and J are TRBV10-3 and TRBJ1-3; TRBD1 might be the D (5 bases). In germline, CDR1 is ENHRY, CDR2 SYGVKD. CDR3 length equals 12 residues. Between the trimmed V and J ends, which lost 10 bases and 3 bases, there was a span of 10 bases. The CDR3 region is CATQDVGNTIYF. CDR3 DNA: TGTGCCACACAGGATGTTGGAAACACCATATATTTT.

In this sample, this clonotype turned up many times. The chain combines TRBV25-1 with TRBJ1-5, with D perhaps matching TRBD1 (5 bases). This CDR3 contains 15 residues. The germline V and J ends were trimmed by 3 bases and 7 bases, with 16 bases remaining between them. Germline lookup yields CDR1 MGHDK and CDR2 SYGVNS. CDR3 region: CASSDLDRPGQPQHF. The CDR3, as DNA: TGTGCCAGCAGTGACCTGGACCGACCAGGGCAGCCCCAGCATTTT.

This clonotype counts as medium-sized. This chain links TRBV29-1 with TRBJ2-2; 12 bases are a match to TRBD2. Unmatched junction bases numbered 4, after V lost 1 base and J lost 1 base. This CDR3 has 17 residues. Germline-derived CDR1 and CDR2 are SQVTM and ANQGSEA. The CDR3 sequence: CSVEGLAGGRNTGELFF. CDR3 nucleotides: TGCAGCGTTGAAGGGCTAGCGGGAGGGAGGAACACCGGGGAGCTGTTTTTT.

This clonotype showed up many times. This chain uses TRBV7-6 with TRBJ2-5; D perhaps matches TRBD2 (6 bases). V was trimmed by 4 bases and J by 4 bases, leaving 16 bases between them. The CDR3 loop spans 15 amino acids. Germline-derived CDR1 and CDR2 are SGHVS and FNYEAQ. The CDR3 is CASSSQGPGGETQYF. The CDR3 bases are TGTGCCAGCAGCTCGCAGGGTCCCGGGGGAGAGACCCAGTACTTC.

In its sample, this clonotype was seen many times. Here the CDR3 DNA reads TGCAGTAAAGGGACTAGCGGGAGTAGAAACTACAATGAGCAGTTCTTC. Protein sequence: CSKGTSGSRNYNEQFF. The V and J genes are TRBV20-1 and TRBJ2-1; the match to TRBD2 covers 14 bases. CDR3 length: 16 residues. V dropped 8 bases and J dropped 3; count of bases not matched to a gene: 9. Germline V CDR1 and CDR2: DFQATT, SNEGSKA (reference sequence).

This clonotype has ten or more counts. The chain is built from TRBV2 and TRBJ2-1; 11 positions agree with TRBD2. The CDR3 has 17 residues. J was trimmed by 15 bases and V by 3 bases; bases with no gene match: 19. Germline CDR1 and CDR2: SNHLY and FYNNEI. This CDR3 reads CASSDLRTSGSPQDLFF. CDR3 nucleotide sequence: TGTGCCAGCAGTGACCTTCGGACTAGCGGGTCCCCTCAGGATCTGTTCTTC.